One T cell receptor (beta chain) is described in this entry. This clonotype was observed a handful of times. Its antigen is currently not known. Qualities for individual bases were not recorded, and no much larger clone is one base off. This specimen comes from a study of T-cell memory formation after mild COVID-19 (TCRdb year 2021). Looking at the study overall: TCR sequence clusters from the two donors were largely donor specific. The cohort comprised two young, previously healthy adult volunteers, one female and one male. In a couple of donors, T-cell clones that expanded and contracted after mild COVID-19 were tracked by sequencing TCRalpha and TCRbeta repertoires over time.

Trimming at the junction amounts to 0 bases on V and 3 bases on J, and the germline ends lie 19 bases apart. In the germline V gene, CDR1 corresponds to LGHNA and CDR2 to YNFKEQ. Reading from cysteine to phenylalanine, the CDR3 counts 18 amino acids. Just the 54-base CDR3 DNA is kept, in frame starting at base 1. TCRdb lists the instrument as Illumina NovaSeq 6000. Using 5'RACE with constant-segment primers, TCRalpha and TCRbeta cDNA libraries were constructed, with sample barcodes and unique molecular identifiers added in the process. Trizol reagent was used to extract RNA from every sample. Libraries were amplified in two PCR steps, with a second sample barcode and Illumina TruSeq adapters added in the second step. Libraries were sequenced on an Illumina NovaSeq with 2 x 150 bp paired-end reads. The paper's processing steps were these. The reads were demultiplexed and collapsed into UMI-guided consensus sequences using migec v1.2.7. Using mixcr v2.1.11, UMI consensuses were aligned to TRA and TRB V and J templates and then assembled into clonotypes. Clonotypes were classified as expanded or contracted when called significant by both edgeR and NoisET, with noise models trained on biological replicates. For edgeR calls, the cutoffs were a false discovery rate-adjusted p below 0.01 and a log2 fold-change threshold of 1. As an exploratory analysis of dynamics, PCA with hierarchical clustering was applied to max-normalized trajectories of the 1000 most abundant clonotypes. Separately sequenced CD4+ and CD8+ repertoires were used to assign the CD4 or CD8 phenotype of responding clones. TCRdb trimmed the raw reads at Q25, called clones with MiXCR and kept productive beta chains. Records with the same CDR3 protein are collapsed into one entry carrying the most frequent genes and DNA. Clone size and V and J calls follow TCRdb, not the original study. In this sample the table shows 250,000 to 350,000 distinct CDR3 sequences, about 16% of which occur a single time. The top ten hold over 20% of the sample.

Overall study outcomes, separate from this receptor: Contracting CD4+ clones were located mainly in the CM and EM memory subsets, whereas CD8+ clones were found to be enriched in EMRA. Whether the second-wave clones peaking on day 37 were SARS-CoV-2 specific was not confirmed. From day 15 to 85, contracting clones showed balanced CD4/CD8 phenotypes, whereas a second wave of clones that expanded from day 15 to 37 leaned towards CD4+. Only a couple of mild cases were covered by the study, and larger cohorts that include severe cases with pre-infection samples were considered necessary. Some responding clones were found in pre-infection memory, which suggests that pre-existing cross-reactive memory T cells took part in the SARS-CoV-2 response.

Ficoll-Paque density gradient centrifugation was used to isolate PBMCs. The receptor was derived from a man in his late teens or twenties who had mild COVID-19 (a few samples of this study predate the infection). The sample titles of this study are shuffled in the database, so cell type and time point are left out; the donor was told from shared clones. The chain is assembled from TRBV4-2 and TRBJ2-3; the D gene is possibly TRBD1 or TRBD2, each agreeing over 5 bases. Sequencing was done on a sample of PBMCs or a T cell subset sorted from them (not recorded which). The DNA sequence follows: TGTGCCAGCAGCCAAGATAGGGTCGGGGCCCTTCGGACAGATACGCAGTATTTT. This codes for CASSQDRVGALRTDTQYF.